The clone carrying this T cell receptor (beta chain) appeared once. Antigen unknown. The sample comes from a study of OX40 agonist ivuxolimab in advanced cancers. About the study: Patients undergoing dose escalation presented with hepatocellular carcinoma, melanoma, renal cell or head and neck cancer.

Study observations and caveats: No antigen was identified for the clonally expanded peripheral T cells.

V lost 1 base, J lost 4 bases, and 13 bases lay in between. The CDR3 has 15 residues. Germline CDR1 LNHDA, CDR2 SQIVND (reference sequence). Clones were read by immunoSEQ multiplex PCR, and TCRdb kept only the in-frame ones, dropping some. The sample lists about 48,000 clones; over 75% were seen once. The sample was CD4+ or CD8+ T cells sorted from blood, taken in a trial of the OX40 agonist ivuxolimab. The chain joins TRBV19 to TRBJ1-1; weak D call: TRBD1 (6 bases). The clonotype comes from an adult with an advanced solid tumor such as melanoma, head and neck, liver or kidney cancer. The CDR3 DNA sequence: TGTGCCAGTAGTATAGTAGAAGGGGGAGGCACTGAAGCTTTCTTT. The encoded protein is CASSIVEGGGTEAFF.